The present T cell receptor beta chain was sequenced within a study of blood T cell repertoires in COVID-19. Study background: Material from acute and convalescent COVID-19 was sourced from the United States, Italy and Spain. Nucleic acid was either cDNA or gDNA, and it came from T cells, B-cell-depleted T cells, or PBMCs.

The authors' processing: Cell counts per sample came from amplifying reference gene primers. Profiled with immunoSEQ multiplex PCR; TCRdb holds only in-frame clones, not every one. V, J and clone size are taken as reported in that table, and D and trimming were inferred from the DNA itself. The sample includes about 210,000 clones, about 88% of them seen just once. The CDR3 is 14 residues long. Trimming shortened V by 5 bases and J by 5 bases, and 14 bases separated the two germline ends. The germline V gene has CDR1 SGHRS and CDR2 YFSETQ. The J gene is TRBJ2-1, the V gene TRBV5-1; D possibly corresponds to TRBD2 (6 bases). This receptor was identified in a woman aged 80 or over with acute or convalescent COVID-19. Sample: peripheral blood. The CDR3, as DNA: TGCGCCAGCAGGTCCCTAGCGTCGCACAATGAGCAGTTCTTC. Translated, it gives CASRSLASHNEQFF.